This TCR beta chain was observed in a study of OX40 agonist ivuxolimab in advanced cancers. For context, the study as a whole: Ivuxolimab was an agonistic, fully human IgG2 monoclonal antibody directed against OX40 (CD134), a costimulatory receptor. Intravenous ivuxolimab was administered to patients every 2 weeks at six dose levels: 0.01, 0.1, 0.3, 1.5, 3 and 10 mg/kg. Of the approximately 50 dose-escalation patients, hepatocellular carcinoma was present in 19, melanoma in approximately 15, renal cell carcinoma in 9 and head and neck cancer in 9. A male proportion of around 83% and a mean age of approximately 55 years, ranging from about 20 to 79, were recorded for the dose-escalation cohort. Patients were allowed to have had prior anti-PD-1, anti-PD-L1 or anti-CTLA-4 therapy, and around 43% of the dose-escalation patients had been treated with checkpoint inhibitors. Partial responses occurred in three dose-escalation patients: two with cutaneous melanoma and one with hepatocellular carcinoma. Peripheral TCRbeta sequencing was intended to test whether TCR sequence diversity was altered and clonal T-cell expansion was caused by ivuxolimab. The paper describes the monotherapy dose-escalation part (N ≈ 52 patients) of the phase I trial of ivuxolimab. Overall study results and their limits: At doses of 0.1 to 3.0 mg/kg, clonal expansion of both CD4+ and CD8+ T cells in blood was seen between baseline and week 6. Low levels of normalized T-cell clonal expansion were also seen in some patients who did not respond. Which antigens the clonally expanded peripheral T cells were specific for was not determined. In partial responders in the 0.1-3.0 mg/kg groups, normalized peripheral clonal expansion was found to be among the lowest, especially among CD8+ T cells. After ivuxolimab, expanded clones were on average more numerous among CD8+ T cells than among CD4+ T cells.

The CDR3 has 15 amino acids, counting the end cysteine and phenylalanine. CDR3 DNA is the only sequence kept; it has 45 bases, read in frame from the first base. Relative to germline, V is missing 6 bases and J is missing 3 bases, with 7 bases of the junction outside any gene match. CDR1 and CDR2, looked up from the germline V gene, are SGDLS and YYNGEE. Genomic DNA was extracted from sorted cells for sequencing of the TCRbeta CDR3 region. TCRbeta CDR3 regions were sequenced using the immunoSEQ Assay. TCRdb retrieved this table from immuneACCESS and kept in-frame rearrangements only. Not all clones are present; in checked studies, unresolved V genes account for under half, and no reason is known for the remainder. This sample holds 30,000 to 35,000 clones; about four fifths were observed only once. 1.2% to 1.5% of the sample lies in the top ten. Patients with a history of autoimmune disease or receiving systemic immunosuppression were excluded from the trial. In every dose cohort, peripheral blood was drawn for TCR sequencing at baseline, cycle 4 day 1, and cycle 7 day 1. Samples came from an open-label, multicenter, first-in-human phase I dose-escalation trial of ivuxolimab. Adults with locally advanced or metastatic melanoma, renal cell, hepatocellular, or head and neck squamous cell carcinoma were enrolled in the trial. Before TCR sequencing, CD4+ T cells and CD8+ T cells from peripheral blood were sorted into separate populations.

This clone was seen just once. Which antigen it targets is not known. Base qualities are not recorded, but no much larger clone differs from it by a single base. The sequence links TRBV9 to TRBJ2-5; 11 central bases correspond to TRBD1. This specimen was CD4+ or CD8+ T cells sorted from blood, taken in a trial of the OX40 agonist ivuxolimab. This clonotype was obtained from an adult with an advanced solid tumor such as melanoma, head and neck, liver or kidney cancer. The CDR3 reads CASNSRDRGEETQYF. The sequenced DNA: TGTGCCAGCAATTCCCGGGACAGGGGGGAAGAGACCCAGTACTTC.